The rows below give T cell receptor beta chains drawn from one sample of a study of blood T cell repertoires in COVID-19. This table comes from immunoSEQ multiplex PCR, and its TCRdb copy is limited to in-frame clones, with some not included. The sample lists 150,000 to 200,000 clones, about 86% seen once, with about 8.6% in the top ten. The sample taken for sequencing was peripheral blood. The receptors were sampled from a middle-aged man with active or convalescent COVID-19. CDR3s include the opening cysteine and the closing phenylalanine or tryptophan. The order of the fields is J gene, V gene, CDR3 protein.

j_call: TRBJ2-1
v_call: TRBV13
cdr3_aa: CASSPLLITVVQFF

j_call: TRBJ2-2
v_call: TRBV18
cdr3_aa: CASSPGTDPTGELFF

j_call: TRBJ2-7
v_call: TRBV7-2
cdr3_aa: CASSTGTSGYEQYF

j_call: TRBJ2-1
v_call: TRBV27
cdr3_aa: CASRKLQDNEQFF

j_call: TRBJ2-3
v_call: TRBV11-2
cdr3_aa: CASSFYTGGKGDTQYF

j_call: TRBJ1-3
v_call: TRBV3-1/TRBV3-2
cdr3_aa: CASSQVVNTIYF

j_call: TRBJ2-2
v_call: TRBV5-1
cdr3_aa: CASSLGQNTGELFF

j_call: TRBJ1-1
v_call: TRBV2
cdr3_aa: CASSRRQAGTEAFF

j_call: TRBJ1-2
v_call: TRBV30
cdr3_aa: CAWNQKPKRGQGANYGYTF

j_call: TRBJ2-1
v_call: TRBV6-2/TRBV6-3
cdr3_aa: CASSYPTTGTSGVYNEQFF

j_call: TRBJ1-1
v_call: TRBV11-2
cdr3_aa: CASSQIGVSSTEAFF

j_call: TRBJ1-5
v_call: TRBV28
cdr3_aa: CASSLLGGGMMGNQPQHF

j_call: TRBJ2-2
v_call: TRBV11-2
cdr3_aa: CASSYGYTGELFF

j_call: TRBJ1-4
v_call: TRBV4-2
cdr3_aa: CASSQVAAGGNEKLFF

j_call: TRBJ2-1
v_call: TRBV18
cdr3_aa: CASSSYNEQFF

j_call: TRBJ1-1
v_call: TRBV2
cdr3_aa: CASSLQGIPEAFF

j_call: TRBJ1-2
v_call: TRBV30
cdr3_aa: CAWRGTGGAYGYTF

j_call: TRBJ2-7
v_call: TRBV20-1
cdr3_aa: CSASGANEQYF

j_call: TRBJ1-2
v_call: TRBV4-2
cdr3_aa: CASSQESSSWGGYGYTF

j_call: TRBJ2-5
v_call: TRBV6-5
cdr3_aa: CASTGGPYQETQYF

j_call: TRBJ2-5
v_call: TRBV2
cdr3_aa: CASRAQETQYF

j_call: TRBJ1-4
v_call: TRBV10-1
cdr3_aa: CASNGQDIRRVEKLFF

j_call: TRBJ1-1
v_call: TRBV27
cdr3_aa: CASSFGQMNTEAFF

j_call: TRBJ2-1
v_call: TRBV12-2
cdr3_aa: CASRLVPDRVGQFF

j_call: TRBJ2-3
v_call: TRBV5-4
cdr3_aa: CASSLERGIPDTQYF

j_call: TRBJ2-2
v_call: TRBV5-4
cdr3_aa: CASRSGTGGSGELFF

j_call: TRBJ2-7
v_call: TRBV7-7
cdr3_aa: CASSLGLAGTYEQYF

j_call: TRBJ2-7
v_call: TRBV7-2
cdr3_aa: CASSLSTLNSYEQYF

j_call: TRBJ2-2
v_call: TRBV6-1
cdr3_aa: CASSEFQLNTGELFF

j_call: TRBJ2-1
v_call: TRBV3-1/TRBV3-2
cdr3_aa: CASSQGFLALHNNEQFF

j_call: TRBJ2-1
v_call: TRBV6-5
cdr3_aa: CASSHLAGGGVKQFF

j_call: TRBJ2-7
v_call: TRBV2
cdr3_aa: CASTWTGGSLTYEQYF

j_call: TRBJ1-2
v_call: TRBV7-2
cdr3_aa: CASRIGNYGYTF

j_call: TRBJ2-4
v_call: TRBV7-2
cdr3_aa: CASSSAQGNIQYF

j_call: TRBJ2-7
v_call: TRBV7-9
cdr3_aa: CASSQGDRSYEQYF

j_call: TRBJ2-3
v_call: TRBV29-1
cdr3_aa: CSVPKGSTDTQYF

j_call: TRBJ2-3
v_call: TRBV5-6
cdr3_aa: CASSLHRGRTDTQYF

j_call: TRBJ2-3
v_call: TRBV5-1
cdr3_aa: CASSSSTGGGTDTQYF

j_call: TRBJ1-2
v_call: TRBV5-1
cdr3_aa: CASSLDRGLGYTF

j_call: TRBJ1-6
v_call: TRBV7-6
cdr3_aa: CASSLEPRANNSPLHF

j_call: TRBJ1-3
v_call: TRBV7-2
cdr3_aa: CASSLGPSRGTGYGNTIYF

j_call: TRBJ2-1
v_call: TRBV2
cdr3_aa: CASTRDRYNEQFF

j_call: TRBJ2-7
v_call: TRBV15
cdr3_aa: CATSRGGGSGGGGYEQYF

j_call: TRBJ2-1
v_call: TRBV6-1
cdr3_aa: CASSDTMQFF

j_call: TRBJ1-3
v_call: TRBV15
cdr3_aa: CATSRDRGSGNTIYF

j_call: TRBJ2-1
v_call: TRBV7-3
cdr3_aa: CASSLIAGQDNEQFF